These 12 T cell receptor beta chains came from one sample sequenced in a study of shared clonotypes between healthy human individuals. Clones were read by immunoSEQ multiplex PCR, and TCRdb kept only the in-frame ones, dropping some. This sample has approximately 640,000 clones, with roughly 87% found just once. The material sequenced was memory CD8+ T cells from PBMCs. Sample subset: CD45RO+ cells pooled with CCR7-negative TemRA cells. The receptors stem from a man younger than 35 in good health. Some clones in this sample may be carry-over from other donors' samples.

The chain uses TRBV5-6 and TRBJ2-7; D is unclear. The CDR3 spans 12 residues. V gave up 4 bases and J gave up 6 bases, with 11 bases separating them. Germline CDR1 reads SGHDT; CDR2 reads YYEEEE. CDR3 nucleotide sequence: TGTGCCAGCAGCGCCCAGTTGCGCGAGCAGTACTTC. Residues: CASSAQLREQYF.

This CDR3 is CASSQLGLYGYTF. The CDR3 nucleotides are TGCGCCAGCAGCCAATTGGGACTTTATGGCTACACCTTC. The chain couples TRBV4-1 to TRBJ1-2; D perhaps matches TRBD1 (5 bases). CDR1 MGHRA and CDR2 YSYEKL come from the germline V gene. V lost 2 bases, J lost 5 bases, and 9 bases lay in between. The CDR3 is 13 residues long.

This chain uses TRBV28 with TRBJ1-6, with D unresolved. Trimming left V 6 bases short and J 3 bases short, with 15 bases between. Germline V gives CDR1 MDHEN, CDR2 SYDVKM. The CDR3 is 16 amino acids. CDR3 sequence (DNA): TGTGCCAGCAGCTCTAGACGGAATCTCTATAATTCACCCCTCCACTTT. This sequence encodes CASSSRRNLYNSPLHF.

This clone was recorded once. The chain has TRBV28 and TRBJ2-1, with unresolved D. The CDR3 totals 10 residues. Germline V lookup: CDR1 MDHEN, CDR2 SYDVKM. V gave up 5 bases and J gave up 10 bases, with 6 bases separating them. DNA of the CDR3: TGTGCCAGCAGTACTCGGGAGCAGTTCTTC. Residues: CASSTREQFF.

V gene TRBV28 combines with J gene TRBJ2-1; TRBD2 is a possible D gene (5 bases). V dropped 4 bases and J dropped 0 bases, with 10 bases sitting between them. The CDR3 spans 15 residues. In germline, CDR1 is MDHEN, CDR2 SYDVKM. CDR3 sequence (DNA): TGTGCCAGCAGTTCAAGGGAGAGCTCCTACAATGAGCAGTTCTTC. Translating it yields CASSSRESSYNEQFF.

CDR3 region: CASSATGTGYSYEQYF. CDR3 bases: TGTGCCAGCAGCGCAACCGGGACAGGGTATTCCTACGAGCAGTACTTC. The gene calls are TRBV9 and TRBJ2-7, with 9 bases that match TRBD1. Germline values: CDR1 SGDLS, CDR2 YYNGEE. This CDR3 is built from 16 residues. J was trimmed by 1 base and V by 3 bases; bases with no gene match: 8.

A single count supports this clone. CDR3 DNA sequence: TGTGCCAGCAGCTTAGATGTCCCACAGGGTCGAAACTATGGCTACACCTTC. Its translation is CASSLDVPQGRNYGYTF. The gene calls are TRBV13 and TRBJ1-2; TRBD1 might be the D (6 bases). Germline CDR1 and CDR2: PRHDT and FYEKMQ (reference sequence). The CDR3 extends over 17 amino acids. Trimming shortened V by 1 base and J by 2 bases, and 17 bases separated the two germline ends.

This chain links TRBV7-7 with TRBJ2-7; possibly TRBD1 or TRBD2 for D (6 bases each). Germline V gives CDR1 SSHAT, CDR2 FNYEAQ (reference sequence). The CDR3 has 15 amino acids. The V gene lost 5 bases and the J gene lost 1 base, with 15 bases spanning the gap. CDR3 amino acids: CASSPGASFSYEQYF. The CDR3 nucleotides are TGTGCCAGCAGCCCGGGGGCATCATTTTCCTACGAGCAGTACTTC. Full variable domain (missing parts from reference TRBV7-7 and TRBJ2-7): GAGVSQSPRYKVTKRGQDVTLRCDPISSHATLYWYQQALGQGPEFLTYFNYEAQPDKSGLPSDRFSAERPEGSISTLTIQRTEQRDSAMYRCASSPGASFSYEQYFGPGTRLTVT.

The chain has TRBV9 and TRBJ2-3, with 9 bases fitting TRBD2. The CDR3 sequence is 16 residues long. Trimming cost V 1 base and J 6 bases; bases outside gene matches: 9. Germline V CDR1 and CDR2: SGDLS, YYNGEE. As DNA, the CDR3 is TGTGCCAGCAGCGTATCCCCGATTAGCGGGAGTGATACGCAGTATTTT. It translates to CASSVSPISGSDTQYF.

This chain uses TRBV2 with TRBJ2-3; D unclear. The V end was cut by 11 bases, the J end by 2 bases, with 17 bases between. The CDR3 runs 14 residues. Germline V gene lookup returns CDR1 SNHLY and CDR2 FYNNEI. The CDR3 sequence: CALFPLGNTDTQYF. The CDR3 DNA reads TGTGCCCTCTTCCCGCTGGGTAACACAGATACGCAGTATTTT.

This chain connects TRBV14 to TRBJ2-7; D unresolved. The CDR3 has 12 amino acids. Deletions cut 3 bases from V and 6 bases from J, with 9 bases between. CDR1 is SGHDN and CDR2 is FVKESK in the germline V gene. This CDR3 reads CASSHESTEQYF. The CDR3 nucleotides read TGTGCCAGCAGCCACGAGTCCACCGAGCAGTACTTC. The full variable domain, completed using reference TRBV14 and TRBJ2-7, is EAGVTQFPSHSVIEKGQTVTLRCDPISGHDNLYWYRRVMGKEIKFLLHFVKESKQDESGMPNNRFLAERTGGTYSTLKVQPAELEDSGVYFCASSHESTEQYFGPGTRLTVT.

This clone has just one count. The chain joins TRBV7-2 to TRBJ2-2, with TRBD2 as a possible D gene (6 bases). The CDR3 runs to 15 residues. Trimming took 1 base from V and 4 from J, leaving 10 bases between them. CDR1 is SGHTA and CDR2 is FQGNSA in the germline V gene. The CDR3 protein is CASSLGFGGTGELFF. The CDR3 DNA is TGTGCCAGCAGCTTAGGGTTCGGGGGCACCGGGGAGCTGTTTTTT.